The 8 T cell receptor beta chains presented below share a single source sample, sequenced in a study of siplizumab effects on memory and regulatory T cells. Profiled with immunoSEQ multiplex PCR; TCRdb holds only in-frame clones, not every one. The sample contains some 97,000 clones, 91% of which appear only once. The sequenced sample was CD4+ T cells sorted from blood. These receptors all stem from a human donor in good health. Some clones in this sample may be carry-over from other donors' samples.

This clone appeared a single time. The chain is built from TRBV12-5 and TRBJ2-1, with D unclear. Trimming cost V 6 bases and J 0 bases, with 6 bases left between them. The CDR3 extends over 13 amino acids. Per the germline V gene, CDR1 is LGHNT and CDR2 is FRNRAP. The CDR3 protein is CASGQFSYNEQFF. CDR3 DNA: TGTGCTAGTGGACAGTTCTCCTACAATGAGCAGTTCTTC. Combining the CDR3 with reference TRBV12-5 and TRBJ2-1 gives the whole variable domain DARVTQTPRHKVTEMGQEVTMRCQPILGHNTVFWYRQTMMQGLELLAYFRNRAPLDDSGMPKDRFSAEMPDATLATLKIQPSEPRDSAVYFCASGQFSYNEQFFGPGTRLTVL.

This clone has a single count. The rearrangement links TRBV19 to TRBJ1-2; TRBD1 matches 9 bases. V trimming: 5 bases; J trimming: 5 bases; junction bases outside the gene matches: 0. Per the germline V gene, CDR1 is LNHDA and CDR2 is SQIVND (reference sequence). The CDR3 has 12 amino acids. CDR3 residues: CASSGTGYGYTF. The CDR3 region has the DNA TGTGCCAGTAGTGGGACAGGGTATGGCTACACCTTC.

The chain couples TRBV11-3 to TRBJ2-1; 9 bases are shared with TRBD2. CDR1 SGHNT and CDR2 YENEEA come from the germline V gene. This CDR3 has 15 residues. The J segment lost 8 bases and the V segment lost 1 base, leaving 6 bases of the junction unmatched. The DNA of the CDR3 is TGTGCCAGCAGCTTAGGACTAGCGGATGGGGATGAGCAGTTCTTC. It encodes CASSLGLADGDEQFF.

The chain carries TRBV27 and TRBJ2-2; TRBD1 is a possible D gene (6 bases). V lost 4 bases, J lost 4 bases, and 13 bases lay in between. Per germline, CDR1 MNHEY and CDR2 SMNVEV (reference sequence). CDR3 length: 15 residues. CDR3 coding DNA: TGTGCCAGCAGTTACTGGGGGCGGAGCACCGGGGAGCTGTTTTTT. Translated: CASSYWGRSTGELFF.

V is TRBV10-1 and J is TRBJ2-1; 10 bases are shared with TRBD2. J lost 10 bases, V lost 0 bases, and 9 bases had no gene match. The CDR3 is 16 residues long. Germline V gene lookup returns CDR1 WNHNN and CDR2 SYGVQD (reference sequence). The DNA of the CDR3 is TGCGCCAGCAGTGAGTCTCGGACTAGCGGTAGGGGGGAGCAGTTCTTC. This codes for CASSESRTSGRGEQFF.

V usage is TRBV4-1 and J usage is TRBJ1-3; unclear D gene. The CDR3 consists of 15 residues. V was cut by 7 bases and J by 0 bases, with 13 bases left in between. Looked up from germline, CDR1 is MGHRA and CDR2 is YSYEKL. The chain's CDR3 is CASKVDGYSGNTIYF. The CDR3 DNA reads as TGCGCCAGCAAAGTGGACGGATACTCTGGAAACACCATATATTTT.

The gene calls are TRBV28 and TRBJ1-1; no reliable D call. Germline CDR1 MDHEN, CDR2 SYDVKM. V was clipped by 11 bases and J by 1 base, with 14 bases between them. The CDR3 spans 13 residues. The CDR3 nucleotides read TGTGCCCTAAGCAGATGGGGGAACACTGAAGCTTTCTTT. Amino acid sequence: CALSRWGNTEAFF.

The V and J genes are TRBV6-1 and TRBJ2-3, with D unclear. The CDR3 extends over 15 amino acids. Between the trimmed V and J ends, which lost 3 bases and 3 bases, there was a span of 13 bases. Germline CDR1 reads MNHNS; CDR2 reads SASEGT. In DNA form, the CDR3 reads TGTGCCAGCAGTGAGGGTGCCTTCTGGACAGATACGCAGTATTTT. Encoded protein: CASSEGAFWTDTQYF.